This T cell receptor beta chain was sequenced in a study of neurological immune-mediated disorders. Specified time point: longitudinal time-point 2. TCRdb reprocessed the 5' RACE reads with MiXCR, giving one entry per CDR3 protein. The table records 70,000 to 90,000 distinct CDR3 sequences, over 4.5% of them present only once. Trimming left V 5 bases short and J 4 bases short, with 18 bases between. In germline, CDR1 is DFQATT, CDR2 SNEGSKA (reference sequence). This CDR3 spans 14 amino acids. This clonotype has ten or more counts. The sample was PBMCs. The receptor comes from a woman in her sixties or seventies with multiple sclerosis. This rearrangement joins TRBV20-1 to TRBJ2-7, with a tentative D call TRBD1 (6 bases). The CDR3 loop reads CSAGNRDKRYEQYF. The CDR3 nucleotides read TGCAGTGCTGGGAACCGGGACAAAAGGTACGAGCAGTACTTC.